These T cell receptor beta chains were read from a single sample in a study of blood T cell repertoires in COVID-19. TCRdb's copy holds only in-frame clones and misses some; the assay was immunoSEQ multiplex PCR. The data hold 150,000 or so clones, with 82% observed a single time. Sequencing was performed on peripheral blood. The receptors originated from a human donor with acute or convalescent COVID-19. The donor label of this sample is uncertain. The CDR3 runs from the conserved cysteine through the conserved F or W. D genes are given only for firm matches. Expanded clones get a size class; other rows say once, few or many, or leave the size out.

TRBV7-3,-,-,TRBJ2-5,CASSLGQGFLETQYF,TGTGCCAGCAGCCTAGGGCAGGGTTTTTTAGAGACCCAGTACTTC
TRBV27,-,-,TRBJ1-3,CASSPRGHIGAYSGNTIYF,TGTGCCAGCAGTCCTAGGGGACATATCGGTGCTTACTCTGGAAACACCATATATTTT
TRBV6-2/TRBV6-3,-,-,TRBJ2-3,CASSYGQTGTDTQYF,TGTGCCAGCAGTTACGGGCAGACAGGTACAGATACGCAGTATTTT
TRBV9,-,-,TRBJ2-3,CASSVGQLDTQYF,TGTGCCAGCAGCGTAGGGCAATTAGATACGCAGTATTTT
TRBV5-6,-,TRBD1,TRBJ2-7,CASSPGQGRYEQYF,TGTGCCAGCAGCCCGGGACAGGGGCGCTACGAGCAGTACTTC
TRBV6-6,-,-,TRBJ1-2,CASSPNGIPFSANYGYTF,TGTGCCAGCAGTCCTAACGGGATACCTTTTTCAGCTAACTATGGCTACACCTTC
TRBV7-2,-,-,TRBJ2-6,CASSPNPGANVLTF,TGTGCCAGCAGCCCTAACCCTGGGGCCAACGTCCTGACTTTC
TRBV12-3/TRBV12-4,-,-,TRBJ2-7,CASSRTVYEQYF,TGTGCCAGCAGCCGGACAGTTTACGAGCAGTACTTC
TRBV11-2,-,TRBD2,TRBJ2-1,CASSLTGGVYEQFF,TGTGCCAGCAGCCTAACTGGGGGGGTTTATGAGCAGTTCTTC
TRBV12-5,-,-,TRBJ2-5,CASGLSSGQETQYF,TGTGCTAGTGGCCTTTCTTCAGGGCAAGAGACCCAGTACTTC
TRBV6-6,-,TRBD1,TRBJ2-3,CASSSTGTGGTDTQYF,TGTGCCAGCAGCTCCACCGGGACAGGGGGCACAGATACGCAGTATTTT
TRBV15,-,TRBD1,TRBJ2-5,CATTTGTQETQYF,TGTGCCACCACGACAGGGACCCAAGAGACCCAGTACTTC
TRBV2,many,TRBD1,TRBJ1-2,CASSEGRPGQGRGAYGYTF,TGTGCCAGCAGTGAAGGGAGACCGGGACAGGGGCGCGGGGCCTATGGCTACACCTTC
TRBV11-2,-,-,TRBJ1-1,CASSPPGAENTEAFF,TGTGCCAGCAGCCCACCTGGGGCGGAGAACACTGAAGCTTTCTTT
TRBV18,-,TRBD2,TRBJ2-7,CTSSPTSGGAFEQYF,TGTACCAGCTCACCGACTAGCGGGGGGGCTTTCGAGCAGTACTTC
TRBV3-1/TRBV3-2,once,TRBD1,TRBJ1-2,CASSQEGQGAVGYTF,TGTGCCAGCAGCCAAGAAGGGCAGGGGGCAGTTGGCTACACCTTC